This TCR beta chain was identified in a study of blood T cell repertoires in COVID-19 (dated by TCRdb to 2020 to 2021). With respect to the entire study: Collaborator samples came from the United States, Italy and Spain and covered acute and convalescent phases of COVID-19. The samples were drawn from two sources: the first 160 participants of the ongoing ImmuneRACE study, and some 1,300 subjects contributed by 6 global collaborators. HLA class I and class II types, where available, came from metadata supplied by the sample provider rather than from assay-based typing. The material from the prospective study consisted of cDNA or gDNA derived from T cells, B-cell-depleted T cells, or PBMCs. The repertoires were released in a freely available public database meant as a resource for research on the immune response to SARS-CoV-2. A de-identified subject ID, COVID-19 status, age in years and sex were almost always included in the sample metadata. Subjects who had been exposed to COVID-19, were actively infected with it, or had recovered from it provided the deeply sampled blood TCRbeta repertoires that made up the dataset. Paper-wide results and their limitations: How much clinical and demographic metadata was included differed by source and by participant, and the metadata was provided uncurated.

TCRbeta CDR3 regions were amplified from genomic DNA using the immunoSEQ Assay, a bias-controlled multiplex PCR. The source study handled its data this way. Nucleated cell counts per sample were estimated from amplification of reference gene primers within the assay. To quantify the absolute abundance of each unique TCRbeta CDR3 rearrangement, sequence reads were collapsed and filtered. For each sample, productive Simpson clonality was calculated by taking the square root of Simpson's diversity index across productive rearrangements. Imported from immuneACCESS, the table was reduced by TCRdb to in-frame sequences with V and J called. These copies leave out some clones; in studies compared against another copy, an unresolved V gene accounts for under half, and the cause of the remainder is not known. That table furnishes V, J and clone size, whereas the DNA furnished D and trimming. The sample table shows about 140,000 clones, and roughly 79% are seen once. The ten most abundant clones make up 2.5% to 3% of the sample.

Worth noting for this clone: It has no known antigen specificity. Per-base quality was not reported, and no clone a single base away is much larger than it.

Participants in the prospective study were aged 18 to 89 years, lived in some 24 United States geographic areas, and enrolled through a virtual design. In the prospective study, cohorts were assigned on the basis of participant-reported clinical history obtained from a screening survey and a study questionnaire. For ImmuneRACE Cohort 3, a participant was defined as recovered based on two consecutive negative NP/OP PCR tests, clearance by a healthcare professional, or resolution of symptoms. Each participant in the prospective study had whole blood, serum and a nasopharyngeal or oropharyngeal swab collected by mobile phlebotomists. Over a roughly 2-month period, participants in the prospective study had the option of providing additional blood draws and questionnaires. Blood samples from the prospective study were shipped frozen or at room temperature prior to DNA extraction. CDR1 and CDR2 are read off the germline V gene as LGHNA and YNFKEQ. Spanning cysteine to phenylalanine, the CDR3 consists of 16 amino acids. The only DNA kept is the CDR3, 48 bases in frame from the first base. V loses 1 base at its end and J loses 2 bases; junction bases beyond the gene matches: 5.

The clonotype comes from a woman between 50 and 59 years old who had recovered from COVID-19. Sample: PBMCs or T cells enriched from blood (not recorded which). The chain is assembled from TRBV4-2 and TRBJ2-1; 7 bases in the middle match TRBD2. The CDR3 region: CASSQGEGGPYNEQFF. The nucleotide sequence is TGTGCCAGCAGCCAAGGGGAGGGAGGCCCCTACAATGAGCAGTTCTTC.